This is a list of T cell receptor beta chains from one sample in a study of cytomegalovirus exposure and HLA in healthy donors. Sequencing used immunoSEQ multiplex PCR; TCRdb keeps in-frame clones, though not all of them. The data show under 200,000 clones, roughly 71% seen once. The sequenced sample consisted of PBMCs. Receptors were obtained from a male donor in good health and CMV-seropositive. Each CDR3 is given with its conserved first and last residue. The D gene is left open where the match is weak. Rows may omit the clone size; those that give it use once, few, many or a size class.

CDR3 DNA	CDR3 protein	clone size	J gene	V gene	D gene
TGTGCCAGCAGCCAGACTATAGCGGGGGGCCCCCCCGGCGCAGATACGCAGTATTTT	CASSQTIAGGPPGADTQYF	.	TRBJ2-3	TRBV4-2	TRBD2
TGTGCCAGCAGGGAGGAAAGGAATTCACCCCTCCACTTT	CASREERNSPLHF	.	TRBJ1-6	TRBV2	.
TGTGCCAGCAGCTTAGGGTGGCGGATGGACATTCAGTACTTC	CASSLGWRMDIQYF	.	TRBJ2-4	TRBV7-2	.
TGTGCCAGCAGCTTATCGAGCGGGGAGACCCAGTACTTC	CASSLSSGETQYF	.	TRBJ2-5	TRBV7-2	.
TGCGCCAGCAGCTTAGACAGGAATGATGAGCAGTTCTTC	CASSLDRNDEQFF	.	TRBJ2-1	TRBV5-1	.
TGCGCCAGCAGCTTGACGGTAGGGGACACCGGGGAGCTGTTTTTT	CASSLTVGDTGELFF	once	TRBJ2-2	TRBV5-1	.
TGTGCCACCAGAAGTGGACTAGCGAGGGCAGATACGCAGTATTTT	CATRSGLARADTQYF	.	TRBJ2-3	TRBV15	TRBD2
TGTGCCTGGAGTGTCAGAAGGGCGGGGAGCTATGGCTACACCTTC	CAWSVRRAGSYGYTF	once	TRBJ1-2	TRBV30	.
TGTGCCAGCAGTTTAATCGGCGGGGGGGCCTGGGATGAGCAGTTCTTC	CASSLIGGGAWDEQFF	.	TRBJ2-1	TRBV27	TRBD2
TGTGCCAGCTCACCAAGGGGACAGTCGAACACTGAAGCTTTCTTT	CASSPRGQSNTEAFF	.	TRBJ1-1	TRBV18	TRBD1
TGTGCCTTGGCGGATTGGACAGGAGCTTTCTTT	CALADWTGAFF	.	TRBJ1-1	TRBV30	TRBD1